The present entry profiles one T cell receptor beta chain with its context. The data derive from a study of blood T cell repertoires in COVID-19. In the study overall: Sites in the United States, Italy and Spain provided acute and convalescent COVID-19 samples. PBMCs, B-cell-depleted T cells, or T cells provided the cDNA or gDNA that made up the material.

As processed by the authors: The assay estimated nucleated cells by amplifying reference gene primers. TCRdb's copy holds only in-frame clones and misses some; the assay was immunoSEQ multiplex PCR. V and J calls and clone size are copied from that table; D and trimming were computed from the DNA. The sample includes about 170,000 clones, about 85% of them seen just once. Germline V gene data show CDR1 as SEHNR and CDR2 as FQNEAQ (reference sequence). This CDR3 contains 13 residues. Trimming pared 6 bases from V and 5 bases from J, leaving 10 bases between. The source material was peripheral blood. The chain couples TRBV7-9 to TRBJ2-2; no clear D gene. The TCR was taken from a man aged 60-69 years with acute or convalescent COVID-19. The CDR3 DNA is TGTGCCAGCAGGTCGCCAGGTACCGGGGAGCTGTTTTTT. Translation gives CASRSPGTGELFF. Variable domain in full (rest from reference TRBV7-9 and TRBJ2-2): DTGVSQNPRHKITKRGQNVTFRCDPISEHNRLYWYRQTLGQGPEFLTYFQNEAQLEKSRLLSDRFSAERPKGSFSTLEIQRTEQGDSAMYLCASRSPGTGELFFGEGSRLTVL.